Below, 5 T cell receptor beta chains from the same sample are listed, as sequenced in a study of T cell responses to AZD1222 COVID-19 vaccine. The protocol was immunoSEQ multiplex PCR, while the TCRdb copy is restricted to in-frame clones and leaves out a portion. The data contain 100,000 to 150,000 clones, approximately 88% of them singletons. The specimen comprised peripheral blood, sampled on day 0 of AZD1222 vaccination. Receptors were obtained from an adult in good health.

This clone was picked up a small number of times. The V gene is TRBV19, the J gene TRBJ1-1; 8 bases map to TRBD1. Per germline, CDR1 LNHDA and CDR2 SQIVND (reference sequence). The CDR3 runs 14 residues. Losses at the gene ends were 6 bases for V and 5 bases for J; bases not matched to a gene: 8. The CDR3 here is CASSRMDRVTEAFF. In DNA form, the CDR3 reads TGTGCCAGTAGCCGTATGGACAGGGTTACTGAAGCTTTCTTT.

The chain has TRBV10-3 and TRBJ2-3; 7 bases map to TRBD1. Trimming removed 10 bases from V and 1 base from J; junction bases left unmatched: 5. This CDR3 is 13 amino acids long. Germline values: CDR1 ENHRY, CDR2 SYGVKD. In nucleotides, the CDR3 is TGTGCCACCAACGACAGGGGCACAGATACGCAGTATTTT. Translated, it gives CATNDRGTDTQYF.

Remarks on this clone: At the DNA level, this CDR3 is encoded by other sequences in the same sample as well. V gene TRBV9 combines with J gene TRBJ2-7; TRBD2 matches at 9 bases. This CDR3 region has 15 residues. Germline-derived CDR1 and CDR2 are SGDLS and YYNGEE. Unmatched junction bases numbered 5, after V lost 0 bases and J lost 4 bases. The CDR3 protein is CASSVGVSGGYEQYF. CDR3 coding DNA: TGTGCCAGCAGCGTAGGGGTTAGCGGGGGATACGAGCAGTACTTC.

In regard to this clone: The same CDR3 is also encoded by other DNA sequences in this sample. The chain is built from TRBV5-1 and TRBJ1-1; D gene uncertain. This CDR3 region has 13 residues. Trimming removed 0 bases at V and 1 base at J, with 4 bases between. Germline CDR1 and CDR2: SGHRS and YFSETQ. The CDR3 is CASSLAGNTEAFF. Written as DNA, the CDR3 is TGCGCCAGCAGCTTGGCAGGGAACACTGAAGCTTTCTTT.

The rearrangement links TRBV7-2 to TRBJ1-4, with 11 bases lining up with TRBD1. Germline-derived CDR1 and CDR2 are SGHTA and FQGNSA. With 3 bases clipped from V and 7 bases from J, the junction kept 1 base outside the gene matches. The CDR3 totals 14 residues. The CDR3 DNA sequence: TGTGCCAGCAGCTTTGGACAGGGGGCTGAAAAACTGTTTTTT. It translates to CASSFGQGAEKLFF. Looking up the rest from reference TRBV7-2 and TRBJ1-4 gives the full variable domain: GAGVSQSPSNKVTEKGKDVELRCDPISGHTALYWYRQSLGQGLEFLIYFQGNSAPDKSGLPSDRFSAERTGGSVSTLTIQRTQQEDSAVYLCASSFGQGAEKLFFGSGTQLSVL.